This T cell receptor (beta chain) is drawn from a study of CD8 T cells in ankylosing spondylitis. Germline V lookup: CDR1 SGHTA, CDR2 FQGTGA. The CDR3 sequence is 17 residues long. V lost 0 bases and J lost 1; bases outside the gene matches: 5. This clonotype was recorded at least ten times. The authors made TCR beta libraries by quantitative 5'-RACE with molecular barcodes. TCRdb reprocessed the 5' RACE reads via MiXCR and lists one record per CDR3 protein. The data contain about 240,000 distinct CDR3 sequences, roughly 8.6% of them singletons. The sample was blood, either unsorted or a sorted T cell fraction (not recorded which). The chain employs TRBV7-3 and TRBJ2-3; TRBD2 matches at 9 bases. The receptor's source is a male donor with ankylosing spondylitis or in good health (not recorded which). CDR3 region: CASSLTGLAGGTDTQYF. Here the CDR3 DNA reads TGTGCCAGCAGCTTAACGGGATTAGCGGGGGGCACAGATACGCAGTATTTT.